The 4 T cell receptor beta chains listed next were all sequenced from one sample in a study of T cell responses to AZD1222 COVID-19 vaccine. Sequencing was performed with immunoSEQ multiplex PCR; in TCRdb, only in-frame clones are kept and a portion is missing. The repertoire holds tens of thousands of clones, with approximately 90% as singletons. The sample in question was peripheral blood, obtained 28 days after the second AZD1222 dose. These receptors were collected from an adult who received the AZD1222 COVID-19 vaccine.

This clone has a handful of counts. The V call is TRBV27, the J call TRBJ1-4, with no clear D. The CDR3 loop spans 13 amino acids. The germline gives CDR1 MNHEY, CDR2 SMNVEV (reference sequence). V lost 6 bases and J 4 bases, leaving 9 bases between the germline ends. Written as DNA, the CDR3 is TGTGCCAGCAGCTTGGACGGTAATGAAAAACTGTTTTTT. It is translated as CASSLDGNEKLFF.

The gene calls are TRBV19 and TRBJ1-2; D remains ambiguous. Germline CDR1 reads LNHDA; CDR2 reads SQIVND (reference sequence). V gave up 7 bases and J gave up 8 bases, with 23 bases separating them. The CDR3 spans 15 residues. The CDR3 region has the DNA TGTGCCAGTACCCCCTTGCACGGGGTCCCGGAGGGCTACACCTTC. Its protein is CASTPLHGVPEGYTF.

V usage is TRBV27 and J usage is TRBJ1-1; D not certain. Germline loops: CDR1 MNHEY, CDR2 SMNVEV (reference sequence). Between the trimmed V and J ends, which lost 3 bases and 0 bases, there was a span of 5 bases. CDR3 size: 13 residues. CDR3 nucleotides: TGTGCCAGCAGTTTTGAGGTGAACACTGAAGCTTTCTTT. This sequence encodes CASSFEVNTEAFF.

DNA for the CDR3: TGTGCCATCAGGCGGGACACCGTGAGCTCCTACGAGCAGTACTTC. Amino acid sequence: CAIRRDTVSSYEQYF. The V call is TRBV10-3, the J call TRBJ2-7; D assignment may be TRBD1 or TRBD2 (6 bases each). This CDR3 is 15 amino acids long. Germline V gives CDR1 ENHRY, CDR2 SYGVKD. V lost 6 bases and J 0 bases, leaving 15 bases between the germline ends.